Below are 16 T cell receptor beta chains sequenced from a single sample in a study of Ad26.COV2.S vaccination and SARS-CoV-2 variants. The method was immunoSEQ multiplex PCR; TCRdb's version includes in-frame clones alone and lacks a portion of them. This repertoire shows hundreds of thousands of clones, approximately 86% found once; its top ten account for 9.5% to 12%. Noted treatment: 19 received Ad26.COV2.S at low or high dose, single or two shots; 5 received placebo; per-sample allocation not given. Repertoires come from day 63 after the first vaccine or placebo injection. The input for sequencing was peripheral blood, taken in a trial of Ad26.COV2.S vaccine versus placebo. The receptor source for this set is a person between 18 and 60 years old who received the Ad26.COV2.S COVID-19 vaccine or a placebo.

The rearrangement links TRBV12-3 or TRBV12-4 to TRBJ1-5; D gene uncertain. The V gene lost 1 base and the J gene lost 5 bases, with 6 bases spanning the gap. CDR3 size: 13 residues. The CDR3, as DNA: TGTGCCAGCAGTTTAGATGGGGATCAGCCCCAGCATTTT. Encoded protein: CASSLDGDQPQHF.

The rearrangement links TRBV3-1 (or the pseudogene TRBV3-2) to TRBJ2-1; possible D gene TRBD2, 5 bases. V was trimmed by 3 bases and J by 0 bases, leaving 18 bases between them. The length of the CDR3 is 18 residues. Germline assignment: CDR1 LGHDT and CDR2 YNNKEL (reference sequence). CDR3 nucleotides: TGTGCCAGCAGCCATCAAAAGGGTGAGCGGAGCTCCTACAATGAGCAGTTCTTC. This translates into CASSHQKGERSSYNEQFF.

The genes are TRBV7-2 and TRBJ2-7; 8 positions agree with TRBD1. Trimming removed 1 base from V and 3 bases from J; junction bases left unmatched: 8. The germline CDR1 and CDR2 sequences are SGHTA and FQGNSA. CDR3 length: 16 amino acids. The CDR3 DNA reads as TGTGCCAGCAGCTTAGGGACAGGGTGGACAAACTACGAGCAGTACTTC. Amino acids: CASSLGTGWTNYEQYF.

About this clone itself: The identical CDR3 is also encoded by other nucleotide sequences in the sample. The rearrangement links TRBV20-1 to TRBJ2-7; D not certain. Germline-derived CDR1 and CDR2 are DFQATT and SNEGSKA (reference sequence). CDR3 size: 11 residues. V shed 5 bases and J shed 1 base, with 6 bases lying between them. For the CDR3, the DNA is TGCAGTGCTGAGAGGTCCTACGAGCAGTACTTC. Its protein product is CSAERSYEQYF.

The sample holds one count of this clone. This chain links TRBV9 with TRBJ2-2; the match to TRBD1 covers 9 bases. The CDR3 covers 16 residues. Looked up from germline, CDR1 is SGDLS and CDR2 is YYNGEE. With V trimmed by 3 bases and J by 5 bases, 8 bases remained unmatched. CDR3 protein: CASSGFGTGSTGELFF. In nucleotides, the CDR3 is TGTGCCAGCAGCGGATTCGGGACAGGGAGTACCGGGGAGCTGTTTTTT.

V and J are TRBV7-6 and TRBJ2-7; D remains ambiguous. The V end was cut by 5 bases, the J end by 1 base, with 12 bases between. The V gene's germline CDR1 is SGHVS and CDR2 FNYEAQ. This CDR3 is built from 14 residues. The CDR3 here is CASSPGLNSYEQYF. The CDR3 DNA reads as TGTGCCAGCAGCCCCGGGCTAAATTCCTACGAGCAGTACTTC. Based on the CDR3 plus reference TRBV7-6 and TRBJ2-7, the full variable domain is GAGVSQSPRYKVTKRGQDVALRCDPISGHVSLYWYRQALGQGPEFLTYFNYEAQQDKSGLPNDRFSAERPEGSISTLTIQRTEQRDSAMYRCASSPGLNSYEQYFGPGTRLTVT.

The J gene is TRBJ2-1, the V gene TRBV5-1; weak D call: TRBD2 (5 bases). CDR1 is SGHRS and CDR2 is YFSETQ in the germline V gene. Trimming cost V 6 bases and J 0 bases, with 13 bases left between them. This CDR3 contains 15 residues. CDR3 bases: TGCGCCAGCACCCAATTAGCGAGCTCCTACAATGAGCAGTTCTTC. Translation: CASTQLASSYNEQFF. Filled out from reference TRBV5-1 and TRBJ2-1, the complete variable domain reads KAGVTQTPRYLIKTRGQQVTLSCSPISGHRSVSWYQQTPGQGLQFLFEYFSETQRNKGNFPGRFSGRQFSNSRSEMNVSTLELGDSALYLCASTQLASSYNEQFFGPGTRLTVL.

This chain's CDR3 is CASSQEEGRTEAFF. In DNA, the CDR3 is TGTGCCAGCAGCCAAGAAGAGGGGCGTACTGAAGCTTTCTTT. V gene TRBV4-2 combines with J gene TRBJ1-1, with TRBD1 as a possible D gene (5 bases). V lost 0 bases to trimming and J lost 5 bases, with 10 bases between them. CDR1 and CDR2 (germline): LGHNA, YNFKEQ. CDR3 size: 14 residues.

The V gene is TRBV10-3, the J gene TRBJ2-7, with D perhaps matching TRBD1 (6 bases). Germline CDR1 is ENHRY and CDR2 is SYGVKD. This CDR3 has 13 residues. The ends were cut back, 3 bases at V and 6 bases at J, with 12 bases in the middle. The CDR3 nucleotides read TGTGCCATCAGTGAACTGGGGGCGGGCGAGCAGTACTTC. Its translation: CAISELGAGEQYF.

The rearrangement joins TRBV28 to TRBJ2-2; 9 nucleotides align to TRBD1. CDR1 is MDHEN and CDR2 is SYDVKM in the germline V gene. The CDR3 covers 16 residues. V gave up 4 bases and J gave up 3 bases; unmatched junction bases: 6. The CDR3 is CASSWSGQGYTGELFF. In DNA form, the CDR3 reads TGTGCCAGCAGTTGGTCGGGACAGGGCTACACCGGGGAGCTGTTTTTT. Full variable domain (outside the CDR3, taken from reference TRBV28 and TRBJ2-2): DVKVTQSSRYLVKRTGEKVFLECVQDMDHENMFWYRQDPGLGLRLIYFSYDVKMKEKGDIPEGYSVSREKKERFSLILESASTNQTSMYLCASSWSGQGYTGELFFGEGSRLTVL.

On this clone: Other nucleotide sequences from this sample produce the same CDR3. The rearrangement joins TRBV7-2 to TRBJ1-3; possibly TRBD1 for D (6 bases). The length of the CDR3 is 14 residues. Looked up from germline, CDR1 is SGHTA and CDR2 is FQGNSA. V lost 5 bases and J 4 bases, leaving 12 bases between the germline ends. The CDR3 nucleotides read TGTGCCAGCAGCCCACAGGGATCGGGAAACACCATATATTTT. It specifies CASSPQGSGNTIYF.

The chain carries TRBV6-2 or TRBV6-3 and TRBJ2-3; TRBD1 matches at 7 bases. The CDR3 sequence is 15 residues long. Germline V gene data show CDR1 as MNHEY and CDR2 as SVGEGT. V trimming: 6 bases; J trimming: 3 bases; junction bases outside the gene matches: 9. The CDR3 here is CASSETGRATDTQYF. DNA for the CDR3: TGTGCCAGCAGCGAGACAGGGCGGGCAACAGATACGCAGTATTTT.

The rearrangement uses TRBV4-3 and TRBJ1-1; D perhaps matches TRBD1 (5 bases). Germline assignment: CDR1 LGHNA and CDR2 YSLEER. The ends were cut back, 1 base at V and 3 bases at J, with 12 bases in the middle. CDR3 length: 15 amino acids. DNA for the CDR3: TGCGCCAGCAGCCAAGTGCGGGGGTTTTACACTGAAGCTTTCTTT. Amino acid sequence: CASSQVRGFYTEAFF.

This sequence joins TRBV20-1 and TRBJ2-3, with TRBD2 identical over 10 bases. The V segment lost 3 bases and the J segment 3 bases; nucleotides outside the gene matches: 6. The V gene's germline CDR1 is DFQATT and CDR2 SNEGSKA (reference sequence). CDR3 length equals 15 residues. The CDR3 reads CSASGSSGRTDTQYF. CDR3 coding DNA: TGCAGTGCTAGTGGCTCTAGCGGGAGAACAGATACGCAGTATTTT.

The gene calls are TRBV4-3 and TRBJ1-2; 7 bases align to TRBD1. The CDR3 loop spans 19 amino acids. Germline trimming cut 3 bases from V and 0 bases from J; bases unmatched to any gene: 16. Germline V lookup: CDR1 LGHNA, CDR2 YSLEER. Here the CDR3 DNA reads TGCGCCAGCAGCCAGCAAACAGGGGTGGGAAGGGACGCTAACTATGGCTACACCTTC. It codes for CASSQQTGVGRDANYGYTF.

V is TRBV11-3 and J is TRBJ2-2; 10 bases are shared with TRBD1. Trimming removed 5 bases from V and 6 bases from J; junction bases left unmatched: 9. The CDR3 sequence is 16 residues long. CDR1 is SGHNT, CDR2 YENEEA, per germline. CDR3 bases: TGTGCCAGCAGCGCCCGGGACAGGGGTGCCGCCGGGGAGCTGTTTTTT. Protein: CASSARDRGAAGELFF.